These 17 T cell receptor beta chains originate from one sample sequenced in a study of shared T cell receptors in the human thymus. The method was immunoSEQ multiplex PCR; TCRdb's version includes in-frame clones alone and lacks a portion of them. This table holds hundreds of thousands of clones, approximately 89% found once. This same sample was also taken into another study, of human thymus T cells.

The source material was thymocytes. The receptor source for this set is a boy in the first two years of life with a congenital heart defect.

CDR3 loop: CSVDYRVNTEAFF. DNA for the CDR3: TGCAGCGTTGACTACAGGGTGAACACTGAAGCTTTCTTT. V is TRBV29-1 and J is TRBJ1-1; weak D call: TRBD1 (6 bases). There are 13 residues in the CDR3. V lost 3 bases, J lost 0 bases, and 8 bases lay in between. The germline V gene has CDR1 SQVTM and CDR2 ANQGSEA.

This clone was seen a single time. Sequence at one end of the junction differs from germline and may be a read error. Other DNA sequences in the same sample also yield this CDR3. The V and J genes are TRBV7-8 and TRBJ1-6; D is undetermined. Germline CDR1 and CDR2: SGHVS and FQNEAQ. CDR3 size: 15 residues. This CDR3 reads CASSGRREGNSPLHF. CDR3 nucleotide sequence: TGTGCCAGCAGCGGAAGGAGAGAGGGTAATTCCCCCCTCCACTTT.

V usage is TRBV19 and J usage is TRBJ1-5; possibly TRBD1 for D (6 bases). The CDR3 is 15 amino acids. Germline V lookup: CDR1 LNHDA, CDR2 SQIVND (reference sequence). Trimming left V 4 bases short and J 1 base short, with 11 bases between. The CDR3: CASSTGVLSNQPQHF. The CDR3 bases are TGTGCCAGTAGTACAGGGGTTTTGAGCAATCAGCCCCAGCATTTT.

CDR3 sequence (DNA): TGTGCCAGCAGCTTAGACAGGATGAACACTGAAGCTTTCTTT. It specifies CASSLDRMNTEAFF. V usage is TRBV7-9 and J usage is TRBJ1-1; a possible D gene is TRBD1 (5 bases). Germline-derived CDR1 and CDR2 are SEHNR and FQNEAQ (reference sequence). With 1 base removed from V and 0 bases from J, the gap between germline ends came to 6 bases. CDR3 size: 14 residues.

The V gene is TRBV11-2, the J gene TRBJ2-7, with 7 bases matching TRBD2. The V segment lost 0 bases and the J segment 2 bases; nucleotides outside the gene matches: 10. This CDR3 spans 17 amino acids. Germline CDR1 and CDR2: SGHAT and FQNNGV. The CDR3 here is CASSLEPGGTPPYEQYF. The CDR3 DNA follows: TGTGCCAGCAGCTTAGAACCCGGGGGGACCCCCCCCTACGAGCAGTACTTC.

The CDR3 coding sequence is TGCGCCAGCAGCCTCCGAGGGACAGGGCACAACTATGGCTACACCTTC. Translating it yields CASSLRGTGHNYGYTF. The chain has TRBV4-3 and TRBJ1-2; 9 bases are a match to TRBD1. The trim removed 4 bases at V and 2 bases at J, leaving 8 bases unmatched. CDR1 and CDR2 (germline): LGHNA, YSLEER. This CDR3 spans 16 amino acids.

The V and J genes are TRBV6-5 and TRBJ2-7; D gene ambiguous. Germline V lookup: CDR1 MNHEY, CDR2 SVGAGI. The CDR3 has 12 amino acids. V gave up 2 bases and J gave up 6 bases, with 8 bases separating them. The CDR3 loop is CASSYRRGEQYF. DNA for the CDR3: TGTGCCAGCAGTTACCGGCGAGGCGAGCAGTACTTC.

V is TRBV21-1 and J is TRBJ2-2; TRBD2 is taken as the D call from the table, unchecked against the DNA. TRBV21-1 is a listed pseudogene. The CDR3 totals 17 residues. CDR3 loop: CASSRYSGGSNTGELFF. The CDR3 nucleotides are TGTGCCAGCAGCAGGTATAGCGGGGGATCGAACACCGGGGAGCTGTTTTTT.

This clone was recorded a few times. The CDR3 DNA reads TGTGCCAGTAGTCCTAGAGACAGGGGGCAGGTTCAGCCCCAGCATTTT. Its translation: CASSPRDRGQVQPQHF. The rearrangement joins TRBV19 to TRBJ1-5, with 10 nucleotides matching TRBD1. Unmatched junction bases numbered 10, after V lost 5 bases and J lost 6 bases. The CDR3 runs 16 residues. In germline, CDR1 is LNHDA, CDR2 SQIVND (reference sequence).

The table lists this clone with a few counts. This rearrangement joins TRBV28 to TRBJ2-7, with 9 bases fitting TRBD1. The junction had 8 bases not matched to a gene; V was cut back by 3 bases and J by 5 bases. The CDR3 has 15 amino acids. Germline CDR1 reads MDHEN; CDR2 reads SYDVKM. The CDR3 DNA is TGTGCCAGCAGTTTGGCTGGGACAGGGACCCACGAGCAGTACTTC. As protein: CASSLAGTGTHEQYF.

The chain has TRBV6-7 and TRBJ1-5; 7 nucleotides agree with TRBD1. TRBV6-7 is reported as an ORF; its role is uncertain. J gave up 2 bases and V 0 bases, and 10 bases lay outside the gene matches. This CDR3 contains 18 residues. The CDR3 protein is CASSYSFGDSPGNQPQHF. The CDR3 DNA reads as TGTGCCAGCAGTTACTCGTTTGGGGACAGCCCTGGCAATCAGCCCCAGCATTTT.

The rearrangement links TRBV5-1 to TRBJ1-1; D may be TRBD1 (5 bases). The CDR3 contains 15 residues. Germline CDR1 SGHRS, CDR2 YFSETQ. V dropped 5 bases and J dropped 1 base, with 15 bases sitting between them. The CDR3 spells CASRSGQGANTEAFF. The CDR3 DNA is TGCGCCAGCAGGTCCGGACAAGGGGCGAACACTGAAGCTTTCTTT. Drawing the rest from reference TRBV5-1 and TRBJ1-1, the complete variable domain is KAGVTQTPRYLIKTRGQQVTLSCSPISGHRSVSWYQQTPGQGLQFLFEYFSETQRNKGNFPGRFSGRQFSNSRSEMNVSTLELGDSALYLCASRSGQGANTEAFFGQGTRLTVV.

This clone has a handful of counts. In DNA, the CDR3 is TGTGCCAGCAGTTTAAGGGTGACAGGAACCTATGGCTACACCTTC. Its protein is CASSLRVTGTYGYTF. The chain links TRBV28 to TRBJ1-2, with a possible D match to TRBD1 (6 bases). The CDR3 is 15 amino acids. Germline lookup yields CDR1 MDHEN and CDR2 SYDVKM. V lost 2 bases, J lost 4 bases, and 14 bases lay in between.

This chain connects TRBV20-1 to TRBJ1-2; 7 bases line up with TRBD1. Germline V gene data show CDR1 as DFQATT and CDR2 as SNEGSKA (reference sequence). CDR3 length equals 11 residues. The CDR3 sequence is CSYRGNYGYTF. The CDR3 coding sequence is TGCAGCTACAGGGGTAACTATGGCTACACCTTC.

This CDR3 is CASSFRWTGGKPYGYTF. The CDR3 bases are TGTGCCAGCAGTTTTAGGTGGACAGGGGGAAAACCCTATGGCTACACCTTC. The gene calls are TRBV28 and TRBJ1-2, with 10 bases lining up with TRBD1. The germline V gene encodes CDR1 MDHEN and CDR2 SYDVKM. This CDR3 comprises 17 residues. V lost 3 bases to trimming and J lost 4 bases; unmatched junction nucleotides: 11.

The V and J genes are TRBV5-6 and TRBJ1-4; TRBD1 matches 8 bases. V was clipped by 3 bases and J by 3 bases; unmatched bases: 13. The germline V gene has CDR1 SGHDT and CDR2 YYEEEE. This CDR3 region has 18 residues. CDR3 sequence reads: CASSSGQGGVDPNEKLFF. The CDR3 nucleotides read TGTGCCAGCAGCTCTGGACAGGGAGGAGTGGATCCTAATGAAAAACTGTTTTTT.

The chain is built from TRBV5-1 and TRBJ2-1, with 10 bases lining up with TRBD2. This CDR3 is built from 15 residues. Unmatched junction bases numbered 5, after V lost 1 base and J lost 7 bases. Per germline, CDR1 SGHRS and CDR2 YFSETQ. CDR3 DNA sequence: TGCGCCAGCAGCTTGAGTAGGACTAGCGGTAATGAGCAGTTCTTC. It specifies CASSLSRTSGNEQFF.